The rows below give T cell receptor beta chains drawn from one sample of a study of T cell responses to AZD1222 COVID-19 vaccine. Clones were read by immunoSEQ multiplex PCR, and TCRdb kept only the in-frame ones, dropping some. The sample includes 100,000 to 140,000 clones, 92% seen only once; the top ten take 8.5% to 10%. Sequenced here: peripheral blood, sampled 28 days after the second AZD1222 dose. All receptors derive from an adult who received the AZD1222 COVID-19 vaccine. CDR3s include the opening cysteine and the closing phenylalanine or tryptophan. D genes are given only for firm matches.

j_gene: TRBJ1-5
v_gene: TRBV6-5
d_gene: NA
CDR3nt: TGTGCCAGCAGTTTACTGGGCTTCAATCAGCCCCAGCATTTT
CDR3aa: CASSLLGFNQPQHF

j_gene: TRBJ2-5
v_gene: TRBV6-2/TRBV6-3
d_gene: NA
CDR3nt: TGTGCCAGCAGTTACGTAGGAGACGCCTCGCGCCGAGAGACCCAGTACTTC
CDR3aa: CASSYVGDASRRETQYF

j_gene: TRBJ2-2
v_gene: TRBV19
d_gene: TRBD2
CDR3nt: TGTGCCAGTAGTATCTTAACTGGCGGGAGTACTACCGGGGAGCTGTTTTTT
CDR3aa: CASSILTGGSTTGELFF

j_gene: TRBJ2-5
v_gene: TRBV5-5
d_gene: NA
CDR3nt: TGTGCCAGCAGGTTCGAGGGTTTGCAAGAGACCCAGTACTTC
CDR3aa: CASRFEGLQETQYF

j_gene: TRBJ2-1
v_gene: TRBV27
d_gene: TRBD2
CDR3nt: TGTGCCAGCAGTTTAGCTAGCGGGGTACAATCCTACAATGAGCAGTTCTTC
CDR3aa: CASSLASGVQSYNEQFF

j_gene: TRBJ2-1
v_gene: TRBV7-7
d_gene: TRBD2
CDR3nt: TGTGCCAGCAGCTTGGGACTAGCGGGGGGGGATGAGCAGTTCTTC
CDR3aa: CASSLGLAGGDEQFF

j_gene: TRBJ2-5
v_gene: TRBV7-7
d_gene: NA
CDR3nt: TGTGCCTCGGGGGGGTCGGGACAGCCCCAAGAGACCCAGTACTTC
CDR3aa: CASGGSGQPQETQYF

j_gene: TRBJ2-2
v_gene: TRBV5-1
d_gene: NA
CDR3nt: TGCGCCAGCAGCTTGGGCGACACCGGGGAGCTGTTTTTT
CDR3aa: CASSLGDTGELFF

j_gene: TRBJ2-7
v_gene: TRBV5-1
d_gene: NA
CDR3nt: TGCGCCAGCAGCTTGGCACCCTTACGCGAGCAGTACTTC
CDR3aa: CASSLAPLREQYF

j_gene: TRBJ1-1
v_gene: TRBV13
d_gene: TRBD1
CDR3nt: TGTGCCAGCAGCCTTACAGGGGAGGGAAACACTGAAGCTTTCTTT
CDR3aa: CASSLTGEGNTEAFF

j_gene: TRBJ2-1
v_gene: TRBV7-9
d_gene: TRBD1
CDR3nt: TGTGCCAGCACCGACAGGGGGCCGGGGAATGAGCAGTTCTTC
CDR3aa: CASTDRGPGNEQFF